A single sample gave rise to the 20 T cell receptor beta chains below, sequenced in a study of blood T cells in healthy people across ages. Using a J-beta primer mix together with a sample-barcoded 5' primer, a second PCR was run for roughly 6 to 12 cycles. MiXCR was run by TCRdb on the 5' RACE reads, yielding one entry per CDR3 protein. Of about 1.4 million distinct CDR3 sequences in the sample, roughly 59% were seen once. Sequenced input: blood. Receptor source: a man younger than 30 in good health.

This clonotype has only one observation. The chain couples TRBV29-1 to TRBJ1-1; D uncertain. The V end was cut by 1 base, the J end by 3 bases, with 9 bases between. The germline gives CDR1 SQVTM, CDR2 ANQGSEA. The CDR3 has 13 residues. DNA for the CDR3: TGCAGCGTTGAAGGGCTGAGGGACACTGAAGCTTTCTTT. This encodes CSVEGLRDTEAFF.

The CDR3 sequence is CATSREKSDRKLFF. CDR3 sequence (DNA): TGTGCCACCAGCAGAGAAAAATCGGACAGAAAACTGTTTTTT. The chain couples TRBV15 to TRBJ1-4, with TRBD1 as a possible D gene (6 bases). The CDR3 loop spans 14 amino acids. In germline, CDR1 is LNHNV, CDR2 YYDKDF (reference sequence). V lost 0 bases, J lost 10 bases, and 12 bases lay in between.

This clonotype was seen a few times. CDR3 nucleotide sequence: TGCGCCATCGGACGGGGCGACGAGTACGAGCAGTACTTC. Its translation: CAIGRGDEYEQYF. The chain uses TRBV10-2 and TRBJ2-7, with D perhaps TRBD1 or TRBD2 (5 bases each). Germline V gene sequence: CDR1 WSHSY, CDR2 SAAADI. CDR3 length equals 13 residues. Trimming pared 10 bases from V and 4 bases from J, leaving 17 bases between.

As regards this clonotype: The conserved phenylalanine or tryptophan normally closing the CDR3 is absent here, so this likely arose from a read error. V gene TRBV7-9 combines with J gene TRBJ2-1, with D tentatively TRBD2 (5 bases). The length of the CDR3 is 11 residues. Germline CDR1 is SEHNR and CDR2 is FQNEAQ (reference sequence). CDR3 amino acids: CASSLANEQFL. In DNA form, the CDR3 reads TGTGCCAGCAGCCTAGCCAATGAGCAGTTCCTC.

This clonotype was detected a few times. The chain carries TRBV29-1 and TRBJ2-1; D is perhaps TRBD2 (6 bases). The end of the DNA aligns better with TRBJ2-7, so the J call may be wrong. Germline CDR1 and CDR2: SQVTM and ANQGSEA. CDR3 length: 14 residues. The CDR3 sequence: CSTSRGGPYNEQYF. CDR3 in DNA: TGCAGCACCTCGCGCGGAGGGCCCTACAATGAGCAGTACTTC.

This clonotype was seen only a few times. This chain links TRBV4-3 with TRBJ2-1; no clear D gene. The germline V and J ends were trimmed by 4 bases and 5 bases, with 12 bases remaining between them. The CDR3 has 14 residues. Germline CDR1 is LGHNA and CDR2 is YSLEER. Written as DNA, the CDR3 is TGCGCCAGCAGCCTGGCCGGGCTAGACAATGAGCAGTTCTTC. It yields the protein CASSLAGLDNEQFF.

The chain has TRBV9 and TRBJ2-4, with D uncertain. The tail of the sequence fits TRBJ2-7 better, so the J call may be wrong. Germline values: CDR1 SGDLS, CDR2 YYNGEE. The CDR3 is made up of 14 amino acids. The CDR3: CASSGDSNSYEQYF. The CDR3 region has the DNA TGTGCCAGCAGCGGCGACTCGAACTCCTACGAGCAGTACTTC.

This sequence joins TRBV20-1 and TRBJ2-1, with D possibly TRBD2 on 5 matching bases. The CDR3 is 16 amino acids. V lost 3 bases, J lost 7 bases, and 22 bases lay in between. The germline V gene has CDR1 DFQATT and CDR2 SNEGSKA (reference sequence). The CDR3 bases are TGCAGTGCTAGTAACTCCGTAGGGAGTATTATAAATGAGCAGTTCTTC. This sequence encodes CSASNSVGSIINEQFF.

The V and J genes are TRBV14 and TRBJ2-1; 9 bases match TRBD2. Germline CDR1 is SGHDN and CDR2 is FVKESK. CDR3 length equals 21 residues. J lost 0 bases, V lost 3 bases, and 18 bases had no gene match. CDR3 sequence: CASSHSPGLALTLDSYNEQFF. CDR3 coding DNA: TGTGCCAGCAGCCATTCTCCGGGACTAGCACTCACTCTGGACTCCTACAATGAGCAGTTCTTC.

This clonotype was counted a few times. The rearrangement links TRBV6-5 to TRBJ1-2; D is possibly TRBD1 (6 bases). This CDR3 is 14 amino acids long. Looked up from germline, CDR1 is MNHEY and CDR2 is SVGAGI. Trimming pared 7 bases from V and 8 bases from J, leaving 20 bases between. The CDR3 is CASKLGQGEEGYTF. The CDR3 DNA reads as TGTGCCAGCAAATTGGGACAAGGGGAGGAGGGCTACACCTTC.

The chain carries TRBV10-3 and TRBJ1-2; no clear D gene. There are 13 residues in the CDR3. Trimming pared 8 bases from V and 4 bases from J, leaving 14 bases between. CDR1 is ENHRY, CDR2 SYGVKD, per germline. CDR3 coding DNA: TGTGCCATCGTCGCTGGGGAAGGCTATGGCTACACCTTC. Translating it yields CAIVAGEGYGYTF.

J is TRBJ2-7 and V is TRBV6-5; 7 bases are a match to TRBD2. CDR1 and CDR2 (germline): MNHEY, SVGAGI. V shed 6 bases, J shed 4 bases, and the junction held 12 bases outside the gene matches. The CDR3 spans 15 residues. The CDR3 DNA is TGTGCCAGCAGGGCACTTGCGGGGGACCCGTACGAGCAGTACTTC. Translated: CASRALAGDPYEQYF.

This CDR3 is CASLRQGNTEAFF. As DNA, the CDR3 is TGTGCCAGCTTGAGGCAGGGGAACACTGAAGCTTTCTTT. The V call is TRBV6-5, the J call TRBJ1-1; D is possibly TRBD1 (5 bases). Germline V CDR1 and CDR2: MNHEY, SVGAGI. V shed 8 bases and J shed 1 base, with 11 bases lying between them. The CDR3 contains 13 residues.

The rearrangement uses TRBV20-1 and TRBJ1-5, with unresolved D. The V gene lost 1 base and the J gene lost 4 bases, with 11 bases spanning the gap. The length of the CDR3 is 14 residues. Germline CDR1 is DFQATT and CDR2 is SNEGSKA (reference sequence). The CDR3 nucleotides are TGCAGTGCTAGAGTTGGGTCTATAAATCAGCCCCAGCATTTT. Translation gives CSARVGSINQPQHF.

For this clonotype: The junction shows a germline mismatch at one end, possibly a read error. The genes are TRBV28 and TRBJ2-3; 10 nucleotides align to TRBD2. Germline V gene data show CDR1 as MDHEN and CDR2 as SYDVKM. The CDR3 totals 16 residues. CDR3 sequence: CTSSFLAGDLTDTQYF. The CDR3 DNA is TGTACCAGCAGTTTTCTAGCGGGGGACCTCACAGATACGCAGTATTTT. The whole variable domain, filled in from reference TRBV28 and TRBJ2-3, reads DVKVTQSSRYLVKRTGEKVFLECVQDMDHENMFWYRQDPGLGLRLIYFSYDVKMKEKGDIPEGYSVSREKKERFSLILESASTNQTSMYLCTSSFLAGDLTDTQYFGPGTRLTVL.

The chain links TRBV6-5 to TRBJ1-6; D unclear. The germline gives CDR1 MNHEY, CDR2 SVGAGI. The CDR3 extends over 13 amino acids. V lost 5 bases, J lost 9 bases, and 11 bases lay in between. CDR3 region: CASSDGEGSPLHF. In DNA form, the CDR3 reads TGTGCCAGCAGTGACGGAGAAGGTTCACCCCTCCACTTT.

The rearrangement joins TRBV7-9 to TRBJ2-1; D is unresolved. Germline CDR1 is SEHNR and CDR2 is FQNEAQ (reference sequence). V lost 6 bases and J lost 6, with 18 bases in between. CDR3 size: 15 residues. The CDR3 nucleotides are TGTGCCAGCAGTTTCGGCGCGACGGTTGGCAATGAGCAGTTCTTC. This gives the protein CASSFGATVGNEQFF.

This sequence joins TRBV29-1 and TRBJ1-5; possible D gene TRBD1, 6 bases. The length of the CDR3 is 15 residues. Trimming shortened V by 4 bases and J by 0 bases, and 13 bases separated the two germline ends. Germline CDR1 and CDR2: SQVTM and ANQGSEA. The CDR3 region has the DNA TGCAGCGTTGTGGACAGCAACTATAGCAATCAGCCCCAGCATTTT. Translated: CSVVDSNYSNQPQHF.

The rearrangement links TRBV29-1 to TRBJ2-1; TRBD2 matches at 8 bases. V shed 4 bases and J 7 bases; nucleotides not matched to a gene: 12. Germline V gene lookup returns CDR1 SQVTM and CDR2 ANQGSEA. The CDR3 is 15 amino acids. CDR3 loop: CSVVDMGLGGNEQFF. CDR3 bases: TGCAGCGTTGTGGACATGGGACTAGGAGGGAATGAGCAGTTCTTC.

The chain uses TRBV4-3 and TRBJ2-5; 10 bases agree with TRBD2. Trimming at V came to 1 base and at J to 2 bases, leaving 4 bases not matched to a gene. CDR1 and CDR2 from the germline V gene are LGHNA and YSLEER. The CDR3 runs to 16 residues. DNA of the CDR3: TGCGCCAGCAGCCAAGGGCCAGCGGGAGGGCAAGAGACCCAGTACTTC. Translated, it gives CASSQGPAGGQETQYF.